These 32 T cell receptor beta chains originate from one sample sequenced in a study of blood T cells in healthy people across ages. A second PCR of about 7 to 11 cycles used a sample-barcoded 5' primer and a J-beta primer mix. TCRdb independently ran MiXCR on the 5' RACE reads; one entry per CDR3 protein. Of 1 million to 1.2 million distinct CDR3 sequences in the sample, roughly two fifths were seen once. Sequencing input: blood. The receptor set was obtained from a man younger than 30 in good health.

The genes are TRBV11-2 and TRBJ2-1; TRBD1 is a possible D gene (5 bases). Trimming took off 1 base at V and 0 bases at J, with 16 bases between the two ends. CDR1 and CDR2 from the germline V gene are SGHAT and FQNNGV. This CDR3 spans 18 amino acids. In nucleotides, the CDR3 is TGTGCCAGCAGCTTAGGGACAAGGGTACCGAGCTCCTACAATGAGCAGTTCTTC. Translated: CASSLGTRVPSSYNEQFF.

CDR3 region: CASSSGTLGGYTF. As DNA, the CDR3 is TGCGCCAGCAGCTCCGGGACATTAGGCGGCTACACCTTC. This chain links TRBV5-1 with TRBJ1-2; TRBD1 is a possible D gene (6 bases). Germline CDR1 reads SGHRS; CDR2 reads YFSETQ. The CDR3 consists of 13 residues. V lost 3 bases and J 8 bases, leaving 14 bases between the germline ends. Full variable domain (outside the CDR3, taken from reference TRBV5-1 and TRBJ1-2): KAGVTQTPRYLIKTRGQQVTLSCSPISGHRSVSWYQQTPGQGLQFLFEYFSETQRNKGNFPGRFSGRQFSNSRSEMNVSTLELGDSALYLCASSSGTLGGYTFGSGTRLTVV.

The sample holds a few counts of this clonotype. The chain uses TRBV4-1 and TRBJ1-2, with 9 bases identical to TRBD1. The J segment lost 4 bases and the V segment lost 2 bases, leaving 5 bases of the junction unmatched. The CDR3 is made up of 15 amino acids. Germline assignment: CDR1 MGHRA and CDR2 YSYEKL. As DNA, the CDR3 is TGCGCCAGCAGCCAAAGGACAGGGGTAGCCTATGGCTACACCTTC. It encodes CASSQRTGVAYGYTF.

The chain recombines TRBV3-1 with TRBJ2-1; the D gene is possibly TRBD1 (6 bases). Germline values: CDR1 LGHDT, CDR2 YNNKEL (reference sequence). With 4 bases removed from V and 6 bases from J, the gap between germline ends came to 19 bases. The CDR3 runs 16 residues. CDR3 nucleotides: TGTGCCAGCAGCCTAATTACGACCCGGGACATCAATGAGCAGTTCTTC. Translated, it gives CASSLITTRDINEQFF.

This clonotype was counted only a few times. The J gene is TRBJ2-3, the V gene TRBV10-3; D call uncertain. The V and J ends lost 0 bases and 3 bases respectively, with 7 bases between them. This CDR3 is built from 14 residues. CDR1 ENHRY and CDR2 SYGVKD come from the germline V gene. The CDR3, as DNA: TGTGCCATCAGTGAGTCGAAGGGTACAGATACGCAGTATTTT. It codes for CAISESKGTDTQYF.

This chain joins TRBV5-1 and TRBJ1-2; no definite D call. The CDR3 loop spans 14 amino acids. V was cut by 5 bases and J by 4 bases, with 15 bases left in between. The V gene's germline CDR1 is SGHRS and CDR2 YFSETQ. As DNA, the CDR3 is TGCGCCAGCAGTAAGGAGGAGGAGGCCTATGGCTACACCTTC. Amino acid sequence: CASSKEEEAYGYTF. Full variable domain (missing parts from reference TRBV5-1 and TRBJ1-2): KAGVTQTPRYLIKTRGQQVTLSCSPISGHRSVSWYQQTPGQGLQFLFEYFSETQRNKGNFPGRFSGRQFSNSRSEMNVSTLELGDSALYLCASSKEEEAYGYTFGSGTRLTVV.

V is TRBV29-1 and J is TRBJ1-5; D gene ambiguous. With 8 bases removed from V and 2 bases from J, the gap between germline ends came to 19 bases. Looked up from germline, CDR1 is SQVTM and CDR2 is ANQGSEA. The CDR3 spans 15 residues. CDR3 DNA sequence: TGCAGCCCACACGGATCCACTAGGGGCAATCAGCCCCAGCATTTT. Its protein product is CSPHGSTRGNQPQHF.

This clonotype was observed a handful of times. This chain uses TRBV9 with TRBJ2-1, with no clear D. Per the germline V gene, CDR1 is SGDLS and CDR2 is YYNGEE. The CDR3 runs to 15 residues. Trimming pared 4 bases from V and 4 bases from J, leaving 15 bases between. The CDR3 sequence: CASSPTPRDYNEQFF. The DNA of the CDR3 is TGTGCCAGCAGCCCAACCCCAAGGGATTACAATGAGCAGTTCTTC. Looking up the rest from reference TRBV9 and TRBJ2-1 gives the full variable domain: DSGVTQTPKHLITATGQRVTLRCSPRSGDLSVYWYQQSLDQGLQFLIQYYNGEERAKGNILERFSAQQFPDLHSELNLSSLELGDSALYFCASSPTPRDYNEQFFGPGTRLTVL.

Remarks on this clonotype: One end of the junction does not line up with germline, which may come from a read error. This chain connects TRBV4-3 to TRBJ2-1; D is undetermined. The CDR3 has 14 amino acids. CDR1 and CDR2 from the germline V gene are LGHNA and YSLEER. The CDR3 sequence: CASSPRMEDNGQFF. The CDR3, as DNA: TGCGCCAGCAGTCCTAGAATGGAAGACAATGGGCAGTTCTTC.

On this clonotype: One base away lies a much larger clone, so this may be a sequencing read error. The chain recombines TRBV4-3 with TRBJ2-3, with D possibly TRBD1 on 5 matching bases. The CDR3 has 15 amino acids. Germline-derived CDR1 and CDR2 are LGHNA and YSLEER. V lost 4 bases and J 6 bases, leaving 17 bases between the germline ends. CDR3 DNA: TGCGCCAGCAGCCGAGGTGACAGCGTGGTGGATACGCAGTATTTT. It specifies CASSRGDSVVDTQYF.

This rearrangement joins TRBV6-2 or TRBV6-3 to TRBJ1-1; 9 bases align to TRBD1. The ends lost 6 bases at V and 4 bases at J; junction bases unmatched: 12. Germline CDR1 is MNHEY and CDR2 is SVGEGT. The CDR3 covers 16 residues. DNA of the CDR3: TGTGCCAGCAGCGTAGCCGGGACAGGGTATTTCACTGAAGCTTTCTTT. Its protein product is CASSVAGTGYFTEAFF.

This clonotype has just a few counts. This chain links TRBV5-1 with TRBJ2-5; perhaps TRBD2 as D (6 bases). The CDR3 is made up of 15 amino acids. V lost 3 bases, J lost 0 bases, and 12 bases lay in between. Germline V gives CDR1 SGHRS, CDR2 YFSETQ. The CDR3 sequence: CASSSLGLHQETQYF. CDR3 DNA: TGCGCCAGCAGCTCGCTGGGACTGCACCAAGAGACCCAGTACTTC.

This clonotype was counted between two and nine times. This chain connects TRBV7-2 to TRBJ1-5; D possibly corresponds to TRBD1 (6 bases). V was shortened by 2 bases and J by 4 bases, with 12 bases between the two germline ends. Germline V gene sequence: CDR1 SGHTA, CDR2 FQGNSA. This CDR3 region has 15 residues. CDR3 protein: CASSLNRVGNQPQHF. CDR3 sequence (DNA): TGTGCCAGCAGCTTAAACAGGGTTGGTAATCAGCCCCAGCATTTT. The full variable domain, in which reference TRBV7-2 and TRBJ1-5 provide the parts outside the CDR3, is GAGVSQSPSNKVTEKGKDVELRCDPISGHTALYWYRQSLGQGLEFLIYFQGNSAPDKSGLPSDRFSAERTGGSVSTLTIQRTQQEDSAVYLCASSLNRVGNQPQHFGDGTRLSIL.

The chain links TRBV27 to TRBJ2-3, with D possibly being TRBD1 (6 bases). The CDR3 is 17 amino acids. The V end was cut by 1 base, the J end by 2 bases, with 16 bases between. CDR1 is MNHEY and CDR2 is SMNVEV in the germline V gene (reference sequence). In DNA, the CDR3 is TGTGCCAGCAGTTTATGGTGTGGACAGTCATTCACAGATACGCAGTATTTT. The encoded protein is CASSLWCGQSFTDTQYF.

The sample holds a few counts of this clonotype. J is TRBJ2-7 and V is TRBV12-3 or TRBV12-4; TRBD2 might be the D (6 bases). Trimming removed 11 bases from V and 1 base from J, with 18 bases in between. This CDR3 has 14 amino acids. The CDR3 DNA reads TGTGCCCGTTTATCGGGGGATGGGTCCTACGAGCAGTACTTC. This codes for CARLSGDGSYEQYF.

This clonotype turned up a few times. The chain couples TRBV7-6 to TRBJ2-1; D remains unclear. The CDR3 consists of 15 residues. V was clipped by 5 bases and J by 7 bases, with 18 bases between them. The V gene's germline CDR1 is SGHVS and CDR2 FNYEAQ. The CDR3 sequence: CASSPPPQPRNEQFF. The CDR3 region has the DNA TGTGCCAGCAGCCCCCCACCTCAACCGAGGAATGAGCAGTTCTTC.

This clonotype was recorded a few times. The chain combines TRBV7-2 with TRBJ1-1, with 7 bases matching TRBD1. Germline assignment: CDR1 SGHTA and CDR2 FQGNSA. CDR3 length equals 19 residues. V lost 6 bases, J lost 5 bases, and 24 bases stayed unmatched. The CDR3 loop is CASSSPARGRGLPRTEAFF. The DNA of the CDR3 is TGTGCCAGCAGTTCCCCCGCCCGGGGTAGGGGGCTCCCGCGTACTGAAGCTTTCTTT.

Ten or more counts support this clonotype. V gene TRBV12-3 or TRBV12-4 combines with J gene TRBJ1-2; TRBD1 agrees at 7 bases. The CDR3 length is 14 residues. The trim removed 6 bases at V and 4 bases at J, leaving 8 bases unmatched. The CDR3 spells CASRRGTDLYGYTF. The CDR3 region has the DNA TGTGCCAGCAGAAGAGGGACAGACCTCTATGGCTACACCTTC.

J is TRBJ1-1 and V is TRBV5-1; D is undetermined. The CDR3 extends over 15 amino acids. V was shortened by 0 bases and J by 0 bases, with 9 bases between the two germline ends. The germline V gene has CDR1 SGHRS and CDR2 YFSETQ. The CDR3 bases are TGCGCCAGCAGCTTGGGCGCTACTGTGAACACTGAAGCTTTCTTT. It translates to CASSLGATVNTEAFF. Using reference TRBV5-1 and TRBJ1-1 for the parts outside the CDR3, the full variable domain is KAGVTQTPRYLIKTRGQQVTLSCSPISGHRSVSWYQQTPGQGLQFLFEYFSETQRNKGNFPGRFSGRQFSNSRSEMNVSTLELGDSALYLCASSLGATVNTEAFFGQGTRLTVV.

This chain uses TRBV7-2 with TRBJ1-1; D gene unclear. CDR3 length: 15 residues. The V end was cut by 4 bases, the J end by 6 bases, with 18 bases between. Germline V gene lookup returns CDR1 SGHTA and CDR2 FQGNSA. CDR3 sequence (DNA): TGTGCCAGCAGCTCTATATACCAACGGGGAGCTGAAGCTTTCTTT. Amino acids: CASSSIYQRGAEAFF.

This clonotype came up a few times. The chain recombines TRBV5-1 with TRBJ2-7; no firm D call. The CDR3 contains 12 residues. Trimming removed 10 bases from V and 2 bases from J, with 13 bases in between. Germline assignment: CDR1 SGHRS and CDR2 YFSETQ. In nucleotides, the CDR3 is TGCGCCCTCAACGGCAGAACCTACGAGCAGTACTTC. It translates to CALNGRTYEQYF.

This clonotype was counted once. The V call is TRBV12-3 or TRBV12-4, the J call TRBJ2-2, with 8 bases aligning to TRBD1. V gave up 2 bases and J gave up 6 bases; unmatched junction bases: 8. The CDR3 spans 16 residues. This CDR3 is CASSLPTGVNSGELFF. The CDR3 coding sequence is TGTGCCAGCAGTTTACCGACAGGGGTCAATTCCGGGGAGCTGTTTTTT.

Here the CDR3 DNA reads TGCAGTGCTCCCCGGACTAGCGGGGGGGCATTAGATACGCAGTATTTT. This codes for CSAPRTSGGALDTQYF. The rearrangement joins TRBV20-1 to TRBJ2-3, with 15 positions matching TRBD2. CDR1 is DFQATT, CDR2 SNEGSKA, per germline (reference sequence). J gave up 5 bases and V 5 bases, and 8 bases lay outside the gene matches. The CDR3 consists of 16 residues.

This clonotype was detected a few times. The chain recombines TRBV29-1 with TRBJ1-2, with 9 bases identical to TRBD1. This CDR3 contains 13 residues. J lost 6 bases, V lost 0 bases, and 2 bases had no gene match. Germline lookup yields CDR1 SQVTM and CDR2 ANQGSEA. This chain's CDR3 is CSVEDDRGNGYTF. In DNA, the CDR3 is TGCAGCGTTGAAGACGACAGGGGGAATGGCTACACCTTC.

The V and J genes are TRBV7-2 and TRBJ2-2, with 8 bases that match TRBD1. The trim removed 3 bases at V and 1 base at J, leaving 10 bases unmatched. Per the germline V gene, CDR1 is SGHTA and CDR2 is FQGNSA. The CDR3 covers 18 residues. The CDR3 region is CASSFPPGQGGNTGELFF. In DNA form, the CDR3 reads TGTGCCAGCAGCTTTCCCCCCGGACAGGGTGGGAACACCGGGGAGCTGTTTTTT.

As for this clonotype: A read error may produce the germline difference seen at one junction end. This sequence joins TRBV7-9 and TRBJ2-1; D remains unclear. The germline V gene has CDR1 SEHNR and CDR2 FQNEAQ (reference sequence). This CDR3 region has 12 residues. The CDR3 reads CSSSLSPFEQFF. DNA for the CDR3: TGTTCCAGCAGCTTATCCCCCTTCGAGCAGTTCTTC.

This clonotype has a handful of counts. The J gene is TRBJ2-3, the V gene TRBV19; D may match TRBD1 or TRBD2 (6 bases each). This CDR3 is built from 15 residues. V lost 1 base to trimming and J lost 0 bases, with 8 bases between them. Germline V gene sequence: CDR1 LNHDA, CDR2 SQIVND (reference sequence). The CDR3 loop reads CASSIGGGSTDTQYF. In DNA, the CDR3 is TGTGCCAGTAGTATAGGAGGGGGGAGCACAGATACGCAGTATTTT.

This clonotype has just a few counts. The chain combines TRBV20-1 with TRBJ1-6; D is uncertain. This CDR3 has 15 residues. V lost 5 bases and J 0 bases, leaving 11 bases between the germline ends. CDR1 and CDR2 (germline): DFQATT, SNEGSKA (reference sequence). The CDR3 sequence is CSALRGSSYNSPLHF. Here the CDR3 DNA reads TGCAGTGCTCTCCGGGGAAGCTCCTATAATTCACCCCTCCACTTT.

Concerning this clonotype itself: Just one base apart from a much larger clone, this may be a read error. The chain couples TRBV28 to TRBJ2-5; TRBD2 matches 7 bases. CDR1 and CDR2 (germline): MDHEN, SYDVKM. The CDR3 has 14 residues. The trim removed 7 bases at V and 11 bases at J, leaving 16 bases unmatched. This CDR3 reads CASIRGDGYNEQYF. The CDR3 region has the DNA TGTGCCAGCATTCGGGGGGACGGCTACAATGAGCAGTACTTC.

This rearrangement joins TRBV10-3 to TRBJ2-3; TRBD1 matches at 8 bases. The CDR3 consists of 15 residues. Germline CDR1 reads ENHRY; CDR2 reads SYGVKD. The junction had 5 bases not matched to a gene; V was cut back by 6 bases and J by 0 bases. The CDR3: CAIREQGGSTDTQYF. Written as DNA, the CDR3 is TGTGCCATCAGGGAACAGGGGGGAAGCACAGATACGCAGTATTTT.

To note about this clonotype: The junction does not match germline at one end; this may be a read error. This chain joins TRBV9 and TRBJ1-1, with D possibly being TRBD1 (5 bases). The CDR3 is made up of 15 amino acids. Germline values: CDR1 SGDLS, CDR2 YYNGEE. DNA for the CDR3: TGTGCCAGCAGCCCTTTCGGGACGGTGAACACTGGAGCTTTCTTT. It codes for CASSPFGTVNTGAFF.

In this sample, this clonotype turned up a few times. This chain connects TRBV28 to TRBJ2-5, with D possibly being TRBD2 (6 bases). Germline lookup yields CDR1 MDHEN and CDR2 SYDVKM. V shed 6 bases and J shed 7 bases, with 18 bases lying between them. CDR3 length: 14 residues. CDR3 region: CASSRRVGGLTQYF. The DNA for the CDR3 is TGTGCCAGCAGCCGACGTGTGGGGGGATTGACCCAGTACTTC. The entire variable domain, with the rest obtained from reference TRBV28 and TRBJ2-5, is as follows: DVKVTQSSRYLVKRTGEKVFLECVQDMDHENMFWYRQDPGLGLRLIYFSYDVKMKEKGDIPEGYSVSREKKERFSLILESASTNQTSMYLCASSRRVGGLTQYFGPGTRLLVL.